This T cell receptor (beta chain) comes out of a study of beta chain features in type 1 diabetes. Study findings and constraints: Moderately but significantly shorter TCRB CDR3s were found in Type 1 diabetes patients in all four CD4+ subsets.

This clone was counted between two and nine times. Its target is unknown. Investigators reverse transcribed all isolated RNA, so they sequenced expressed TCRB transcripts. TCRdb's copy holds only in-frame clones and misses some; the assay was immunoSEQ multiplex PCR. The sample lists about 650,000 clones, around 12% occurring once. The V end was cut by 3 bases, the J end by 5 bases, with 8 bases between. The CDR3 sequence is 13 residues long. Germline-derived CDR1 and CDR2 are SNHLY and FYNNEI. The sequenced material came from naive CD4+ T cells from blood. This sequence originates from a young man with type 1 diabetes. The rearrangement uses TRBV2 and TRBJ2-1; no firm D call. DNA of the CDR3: TGTGCCAGCAGTGATGAGCCACACAATGAGCAGTTCTTC. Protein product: CASSDEPHNEQFF.